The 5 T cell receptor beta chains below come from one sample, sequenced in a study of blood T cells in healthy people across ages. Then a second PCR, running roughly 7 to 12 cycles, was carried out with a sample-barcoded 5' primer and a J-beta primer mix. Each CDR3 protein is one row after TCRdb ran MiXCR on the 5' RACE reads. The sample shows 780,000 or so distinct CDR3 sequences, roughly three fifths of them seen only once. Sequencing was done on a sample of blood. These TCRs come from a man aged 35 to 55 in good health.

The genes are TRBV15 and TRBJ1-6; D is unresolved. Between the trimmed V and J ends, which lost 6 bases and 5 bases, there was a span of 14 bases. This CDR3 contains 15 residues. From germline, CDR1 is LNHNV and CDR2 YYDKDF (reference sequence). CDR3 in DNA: TGTGCCACCAGTCCGCGGGGAGGAAATAATTCACCCCTCCACTTT. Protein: CATSPRGGNNSPLHF. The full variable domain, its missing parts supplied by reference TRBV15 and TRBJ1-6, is DAMVIQNPRYQVTQFGKPVTLSCSQTLNHNVMYWYQQKSSQAPKLLFHYYDKDFNNEADTPDNFQSRRPNTSFCFLDIRSPGLGDTAMYLCATSPRGGNNSPLHFGNGTRLTVT.

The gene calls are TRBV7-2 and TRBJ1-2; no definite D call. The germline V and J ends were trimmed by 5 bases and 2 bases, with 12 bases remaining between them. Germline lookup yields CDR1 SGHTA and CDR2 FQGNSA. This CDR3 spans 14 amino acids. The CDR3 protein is CASSRSSGNYGYTF. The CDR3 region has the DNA TGTGCCAGCAGCCGTAGCTCCGGGAACTATGGCTACACCTTC.

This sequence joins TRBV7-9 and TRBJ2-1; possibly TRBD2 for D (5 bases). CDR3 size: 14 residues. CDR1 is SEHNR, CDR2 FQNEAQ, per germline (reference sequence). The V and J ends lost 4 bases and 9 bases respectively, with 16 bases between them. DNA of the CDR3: TGTGCCAGCAGCTCCCCCGAGGGTTTTGGTGAGCAGTTCTTC. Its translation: CASSSPEGFGEQFF.

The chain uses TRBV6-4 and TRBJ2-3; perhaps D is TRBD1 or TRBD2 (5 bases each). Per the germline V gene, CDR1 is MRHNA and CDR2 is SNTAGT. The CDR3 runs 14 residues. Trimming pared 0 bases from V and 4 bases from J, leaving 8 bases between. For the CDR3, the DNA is TGTGCCAGCAGTGACTCGGGACCCTCAGATACGCAGTATTTT. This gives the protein CASSDSGPSDTQYF.

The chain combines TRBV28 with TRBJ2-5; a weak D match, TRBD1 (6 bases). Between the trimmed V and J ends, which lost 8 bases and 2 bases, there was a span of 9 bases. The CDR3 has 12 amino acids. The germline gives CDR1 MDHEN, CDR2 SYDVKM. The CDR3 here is CASLGQQETQYF. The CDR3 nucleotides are TGTGCCAGCCTAGGACAGCAAGAGACCCAGTACTTC.